The sequence of this T cell receptor beta chain was determined in a study of shared clonotypes between healthy human individuals. TCRdb's copy holds only in-frame clones and misses some; the assay was immunoSEQ multiplex PCR. The sample lists over a million clones; 96% were seen once. Donors included only healthy HIV-negative adults lacking recent acute infections or vaccinations. The CDR3 length is 16 residues. The junction had 6 bases not matched to a gene; V was cut back by 4 bases and J by 0 bases. Germline V gene data show CDR1 as SGDLS and CDR2 as YYNGEE. The sample consisted of naive CD4+ T cells sorted from blood. Subset here: CD45RA+ positively selected. The genes are TRBV9 and TRBJ1-3; 8 positions match TRBD1. The TCR sequence derives from a man aged 30 to 39 in good health. The CDR3 DNA sequence: TGTGCCAGCAGCCGTGGGACAGGAGTCTCTGGAAACACCATATATTTT. It specifies CASSRGTGVSGNTIYF.